The 13 T cell receptor beta chains listed next were all sequenced from one sample in a study of spatial heterogeneity in lung cancer. TCRdb ran MiXCR on the 5' RACE reads and lists one entry per CDR3 protein. This table holds some 9,800 distinct CDR3 sequences, about 53% found once. Noted time point: sample taken at primary tumor resection. Study results and limitations: Mutation tallies in tumors tracked expanded intratumoral alpha and beta TCR counts.

These receptors are not linked to any known antigen. Sequenced here: lung tumor tissue, sampled at surgery. The receptor source for this set is a female donor with early-stage non-small cell lung cancer.

A note on this clonotype: The library was prepared for alpha chains; this beta chain is a stray read, so its frequency means little. The V call is TRBV3-1, the J call TRBJ1-2; maybe TRBD1 (5 bases). The CDR3 sequence is 15 residues long. The germline CDR1 and CDR2 sequences are LGHDT and YNNKEL (reference sequence). Trimming took off 7 bases at V and 2 bases at J, with 17 bases between the two ends. CDR3 residues: CASTPRGRSNYGYTF. In nucleotides, the CDR3 is TGTGCCAGCACTCCCCGGGGGAGGTCAAACTATGGCTACACCTTC.

As for this clonotype: The library was designed around alpha chains, so this beta chain is a stray read whose abundance carries little weight. The V gene is TRBV24-1, the J gene TRBJ1-6; maybe TRBD1 (6 bases). The CDR3 sequence is 12 residues long. V was cut by 9 bases and J by 11 bases, with 13 bases left in between. CDR1 KGHDR and CDR2 SFDVKD come from the germline V gene. The CDR3, as DNA: TGTGCCACCTCGGGGGCCGTCGCACCCCTCCACTTT. This sequence encodes CATSGAVAPLHF.

A remark on this clonotype: Found in a library prepared for alpha chains, this beta chain is an off-target read, and its abundance has little meaning. The V and J genes are TRBV6-1 and TRBJ2-3; 12 nucleotides align to TRBD1. The J segment lost 4 bases and the V segment lost 4 bases, leaving 9 bases of the junction unmatched. The CDR3 has 17 amino acids. Germline V gene lookup returns CDR1 MNHNS and CDR2 SASEGT. CDR3 region: CASSVRDRGLGADTQYF. The CDR3 DNA follows: TGTGCCAGCAGTGTAAGGGACAGGGGGCTTGGGGCAGATACGCAGTATTTT.

Note on this clonotype: The library was built for alpha chains, so this beta chain is an off-target read and its size means little. The V and J genes are TRBV6-5 and TRBJ1-6; possible D gene TRBD1, 6 bases. The length of the CDR3 is 16 residues. CDR1 is MNHEY and CDR2 is SVGAGI in the germline V gene. The germline V and J ends were trimmed by 5 bases and 14 bases, with 25 bases remaining between them. The CDR3 DNA reads as TGTGCCAGCAGTCGCCGGGGGGCGGAGGGTAGGAAAGCCCTCCACTTT. As protein: CASSRRGAEGRKALHF.

Concerning this clonotype: This beta chain is an unintended read in a library built for alpha chains; its size means little. V usage is TRBV14 and J usage is TRBJ2-6; D is ambiguous. Germline-derived CDR1 and CDR2 are SGHDN and FVKESK. The length of the CDR3 is 15 residues. The V and J ends lost 3 bases and 0 bases respectively, with 6 bases between them. CDR3 region: CASSHRISGANVLTF. The CDR3 DNA sequence: TGTGCCAGCAGCCATCGTATCTCTGGGGCCAACGTCCTGACTTTC.

Notes on this clonotype: This beta chain turned up in a library designed for alpha chains; as an off-target read, its abundance says little. J is TRBJ1-2 and V is TRBV6-5, with a weak D call TRBD1 (5 bases). The CDR3 consists of 15 residues. Germline assignment: CDR1 MNHEY and CDR2 SVGAGI. The V gene lost 3 bases and the J gene lost 8 bases, with 19 bases spanning the gap. CDR3 DNA sequence: TGTGCCAGCAGTTATCGGGGGGAACTAGGTCCCGGCTACACCTTC. Amino acids: CASSYRGELGPGYTF.

On this clonotype itself: This beta chain came through as a stray read in a library set up for alpha chains, and its size says little. This chain links TRBV5-1 with TRBJ2-2, with D perhaps TRBD2 (6 bases). V was shortened by 2 bases and J by 0 bases, with 8 bases between the two germline ends. CDR1 and CDR2 from the germline V gene are SGHRS and YFSETQ. The CDR3 consists of 15 residues. The CDR3 DNA sequence: TGCGCCAGCAGCTTTCGGACTACGAACACCGGGGAGCTGTTTTTT. The encoded protein is CASSFRTTNTGELFF.

A remark on this clonotype: This beta chain represents an off-target read in a library built for alpha chains; its size is of limited meaning. The CDR3, as DNA: TGTGCCACCAGCAGAACAAGGGGAGTACGCTACGAGCAGTACTTC. Amino acid sequence: CATSRTRGVRYEQYF. The V gene is TRBV15, the J gene TRBJ2-7; TRBD1 or TRBD2 may be the D gene (5 bases each). V lost 2 bases, J lost 3 bases, and 14 bases lay in between. CDR1 LNHNV and CDR2 YYDKDF come from the germline V gene (reference sequence). This CDR3 is built from 15 residues.

Regarding this clonotype: This beta chain was picked up by a library intended for alpha chains and is off target, so its count carries little meaning. The CDR3: CSVWGTQGDSQETQYF. The CDR3 region has the DNA TGCAGCGTATGGGGCACCCAAGGGGACAGCCAAGAGACCCAGTACTTC. The gene calls are TRBV29-1 and TRBJ2-5; 7 nucleotides line up with TRBD1. V trimming: 6 bases; J trimming: 1 base; junction bases outside the gene matches: 14. Germline CDR1 SQVTM, CDR2 ANQGSEA. The CDR3 covers 16 residues.

Concerning this clonotype itself: Little can be read into the size of this beta chain, an off-target read in a library designed for alpha chains. DNA for the CDR3: TGTGCCAGCAGCGTTCGCCGGACAGGATATCGAAACACCATATATTTT. Protein: CASSVRRTGYRNTIYF. The chain couples TRBV5-6 to TRBJ1-3, with 7 bases aligning to TRBD1. This CDR3 region has 16 residues. Trimming took 4 bases from V and 5 from J; bases not matched to a gene: 12. CDR1 is SGHDT, CDR2 YYEEEE, per germline.

Note on this clonotype: In a library made to pick up alpha chains, this beta chain is a stray read with a size that means little. The J gene is TRBJ2-5, the V gene TRBV5-1, with D uncertain. This CDR3 is 12 amino acids long. In germline, CDR1 is SGHRS, CDR2 YFSETQ. V was cut by 4 bases and J by 2 bases, with 6 bases left in between. The CDR3 loop reads CASSQKQETQYF. CDR3 nucleotides: TGCGCCAGCAGCCAGAAACAAGAGACCCAGTACTTC.

Worth noting for this clonotype: This beta chain was picked up by a library intended for alpha chains and is off target, so its count carries little meaning. The chain couples TRBV7-2 to TRBJ2-5; D call uncertain. The CDR3 spans 14 residues. The V gene lost 5 bases and the J gene lost 5 bases, with 15 bases spanning the gap. Per the germline V gene, CDR1 is SGHTA and CDR2 is FQGNSA. CDR3 bases: TGTGCCAGCAGCCGAGCGAGTCTTGTGGAGACCCAGTACTTC. Translated: CASSRASLVETQYF.

The sample holds a few counts of this clonotype. In a library made to pick up alpha chains, this beta chain is a stray read with a size that means little. The chain links TRBV18 to TRBJ1-1; TRBD1 might be the D (6 bases). The CDR3 is 14 amino acids. From germline, CDR1 is KGHSH and CDR2 LQKENI. The V end was cut by 3 bases, the J end by 1 base, with 9 bases between. The CDR3 protein is CASSPRGENTEAFF. DNA for the CDR3: TGTGCCAGCTCACCTAGGGGGGAGAACACTGAAGCTTTCTTT.